This TCR beta chain was documented in a study of T cells in Graves' hyperthyroidism and ophthalmopathy. Study outcomes and limitations: Peripheral blood also featured most of the thyroid clonotypes expanded above 0.001.

The ends were cut back, 1 base at V and 5 bases at J, with 9 bases in the middle. The CDR3 extends over 14 amino acids. The V gene's germline CDR1 is MNHEY and CDR2 SVGEGT. RNA transcripts gave rise to amplified TCR beta CDR3 regions. With the HTBI primer set, the TCR CDR3 went through a first round of RT-PCR. TCRdb used MiXCR to reprocess the multiplex PCR reads, holding one entry per CDR3 protein. The top ten hold 29% of the sample, which has roughly 550,000 distinct CDR3 sequences, about 16% seen once. Notes on this clonotype: Its antigen remains unidentified.

The diagnostic basis comprised clinical symptoms, serum thyroxine and TRAb, thyroid ultrasound and orbital computed tomography. The sample comprised blood. This chain uses TRBV6-2 or TRBV6-3 with TRBJ2-1; no reliable D call. The receptor comes from a woman aged 30 to 39 with Graves' ophthalmopathy. The CDR3 sequence is CASSYYASHNEQFF. The CDR3, as DNA: TGTGCCAGCAGTTACTACGCGAGCCACAATGAGCAGTTCTTC.